The rows below give T cell receptor beta chains drawn from one sample of a study of blood T cell repertoires in COVID-19. Sequencing used immunoSEQ multiplex PCR; TCRdb keeps in-frame clones, though not all of them. Of approximately 300,000 clones listed, around 89% are singletons. The material sequenced was peripheral blood. The receptor source for this set is a man aged 30 to 39 with acute or convalescent COVID-19. CDR3s include the opening cysteine and the closing phenylalanine or tryptophan. Fields, in order: V gene, D gene, J gene, clone size, CDR3 protein, CDR3 DNA. D genes are given only for firm matches. Clone size is not always given. Where it is, it says once, few, many or a class for expanded clones.

V: TRBV5-1
D: -
J: TRBJ2-2
size: -
CDR3: CASTKQGHRAGTGELFF
DNA: TGCGCCAGCACCAAACAAGGACACAGGGCGGGCACCGGGGAGCTGTTTTTT

V: TRBV7-3
D: -
J: TRBJ2-2
size: -
CDR3: CASSLGRDRTGELFF
DNA: TGTGCCAGCAGCTTAGGGAGGGACAGGACCGGGGAGCTGTTTTTT

V: TRBV5-1
D: TRBD1
J: TRBJ2-1
size: once
CDR3: CASVLDRDYNEQFF
DNA: TGCGCCAGCGTTCTAGACAGGGACTACAATGAGCAGTTCTTC

V: TRBV4-1
D: -
J: TRBJ2-5
size: -
CDR3: CASSPLEDQETQYF
DNA: TGCGCCAGCAGCCCCCTCGAGGACCAAGAGACCCAGTACTTC

V: TRBV3-1/TRBV3-2
D: -
J: TRBJ2-7
size: once
CDR3: CASSQGLYRGGYEQYF
DNA: TGTGCCAGCAGCCAGGGTCTCTATAGGGGAGGATACGAGCAGTACTTC

V: TRBV29-1
D: TRBD1
J: TRBJ2-2
size: few
CDR3: CSVEEGQARGTGELFF
DNA: TGCAGCGTTGAAGAGGGACAGGCCCGGGGCACCGGGGAGCTGTTTTTT

V: TRBV6-5
D: -
J: TRBJ1-4
size: -
CDR3: CASRDRTNEKLFF
DNA: TGTGCCAGCAGGGACAGAACTAATGAAAAACTGTTTTTT

V: TRBV3-1/TRBV3-2
D: -
J: TRBJ1-5
size: -
CDR3: CASSPPGQPQHF
DNA: TGTGCCAGCAGCCCCCCAGGTCAGCCCCAGCATTTT

V: TRBV19
D: -
J: TRBJ1-2
size: -
CDR3: CASSISPEGGGYTF
DNA: TGTGCCAGTAGTATCTCCCCAGAGGGCGGCGGCTACACCTTC

V: TRBV29-1
D: TRBD1
J: TRBJ1-4
size: -
CDR3: CSVSQGGEKLFF
DNA: TGCAGCGTCTCACAGGGGGGTGAAAAACTGTTTTTT

V: TRBV6-5
D: -
J: TRBJ2-2
size: once
CDR3: CASKAGGGELFF
DNA: TGTGCCAGCAAGGCCGGCGGGGGGGAGCTGTTTTTT

V: TRBV21-1
D: -
J: TRBJ1-5
size: -
CDR3: CASSKEADRPNQPQHF
DNA: TGTGCCAGCAGCAAAGAGGCGGACAGACCTAATCAGCCCCAGCATTTT

V: TRBV19
D: -
J: TRBJ1-5
size: -
CDR3: CASSMNRDQPQHF
DNA: TGTGCCAGTAGTATGAACAGGGATCAGCCCCAGCATTTT

V: TRBV11-1
D: -
J: TRBJ2-4
size: -
CDR3: CASSDGPRDIQYF
DNA: TGTGCCAGCAGTGATGGGCCGAGGGACATTCAGTACTTC

V: TRBV5-4
D: -
J: TRBJ2-2
size: -
CDR3: CASSRTGELFF
DNA: TGTGCCAGCAGCCGCACCGGGGAGCTGTTTTTT

V: TRBV5-1
D: TRBD1
J: TRBJ1-1
size: -
CDR3: CASSFNRGQGVEAFF
DNA: TGCGCCAGCAGCTTTAATCGTGGACAGGGGGTTGAAGCTTTCTTT

V: TRBV20-1
D: -
J: TRBJ2-7
size: -
CDR3: CSAKSGHEQYF
DNA: TGCAGTGCTAAAAGCGGCCACGAGCAGTACTTC

V: TRBV28
D: TRBD2
J: TRBJ2-7
size: few
CDR3: CASTGRVPYEQYF
DNA: TGTGCCAGCACCGGGAGGGTCCCCTACGAGCAGTACTTC

V: TRBV6-5
D: -
J: TRBJ1-5
size: once
CDR3: CATRYQAQPQHF
DNA: TGTGCCACCCGATACCAGGCTCAGCCCCAGCATTTT

V: TRBV6-5
D: -
J: TRBJ2-2
size: -
CDR3: CASSYEGRTYTGELFF
DNA: TGTGCCAGCAGTTACGAGGGTAGGACCTATACCGGGGAGCTGTTTTTT

V: TRBV7-9
D: -
J: TRBJ2-7
size: -
CDR3: CASSLARDEQYF
DNA: TGTGCCAGCAGCTTAGCCAGGGACGAGCAGTACTTC

V: TRBV12-3/TRBV12-4
D: TRBD1
J: TRBJ1-2
size: -
CDR3: CASSFVGGGGYTF
DNA: TGTGCCAGCAGTTTCGTTGGAGGGGGCGGCTACACCTTC

V: TRBV19
D: -
J: TRBJ2-7
size: -
CDR3: CASSISPRRGYEQYF
DNA: TGTGCCAGTAGTATTTCCCCCCGCAGGGGCTACGAGCAGTACTTC

V: TRBV12-3/TRBV12-4
D: TRBD1
J: TRBJ1-2
size: -
CDR3: CASGTGGGYGYTF
DNA: TGTGCCAGTGGGACAGGGGGTGGCTATGGCTACACCTTC

V: TRBV2
D: -
J: TRBJ2-3
size: -
CDR3: CASSQDSATQYF
DNA: TGTGCCAGCAGTCAGGACTCAGCAACGCAGTATTTT

V: TRBV7-9
D: -
J: TRBJ1-4
size: once
CDR3: CASSLGYGFEEKLFF
DNA: TGTGCCAGCAGCTTAGGATATGGCTTTGAAGAAAAACTGTTTTTT

V: TRBV12-3/TRBV12-4
D: TRBD1
J: TRBJ1-1
size: -
CDR3: CASSTGDTEAFF
DNA: TGTGCCAGCAGCACAGGGGACACTGAAGCTTTCTTT

V: TRBV5-1
D: -
J: TRBJ2-2
size: -
CDR3: CASTAMRSNTGELFF
DNA: TGCGCCAGCACCGCCATGCGGTCGAACACCGGGGAGCTGTTTTTT

V: TRBV5-1
D: TRBD1
J: TRBJ1-1
size: -
CDR3: CASSLRGQGLNTEAFF
DNA: TGCGCCAGCAGCTTGAGGGGGCAGGGACTGAACACTGAAGCTTTCTTT